This T cell receptor (beta chain) was identified in a study of post-analysis software for immune sequencing data. Whole-study results and caveats: Patients carried roughly five TRBV segments more frequently than controls did, and TRBV5-6, TRBV5-1 and TRBV20-1 were among them. Under F measure analysis, samples from one preparation batch co-clustered strongly. Normalized Chao1 diversity was significantly reduced in patients versus controls.

The TCR beta cDNA libraries carried unique molecular identifiers. T cells numbering roughly 0.9 to 11 million gave rise to some 520,000 cDNA molecules. MiXCR, run by TCRdb on the PCR reads, gives a single entry per CDR3 protein. The sample shows roughly 620,000 distinct CDR3 sequences, roughly 47% of them seen only once. The table lists this clonotype with a few counts. Antigen unknown. CDR1 and CDR2 (germline): SGHRS, YFSETQ. V shed 0 bases and J shed 3 bases, with 10 bases lying between them. CDR3 length: 14 amino acids. The sequence was obtained from a girl under 18 with multiple sclerosis. The sequenced sample consisted of blood. The rearrangement uses TRBV5-1 and TRBJ2-7; D remains unclear. CDR3 loop: CASSLVAGYYEQYF. The CDR3 DNA is TGCGCCAGCAGCTTGGTTGCCGGCTACTACGAGCAGTACTTC.